These 24 T cell receptor beta chains originate from one sample sequenced in a study of shared T cell receptors in the human thymus. TCRdb's table, derived via immunoSEQ multiplex PCR, lists solely in-frame clones and lacks some. This table holds roughly 710,000 clones, approximately 85% found once. The data also belong to a second study, concerning human thymus T cells.

The sample taken for sequencing was thymocytes. These receptors were obtained from a girl younger than two with a congenital heart defect.

This clone came up a few times. The V call is TRBV27, the J call TRBJ1-5; D unresolved. V was cut by 2 bases and J by 2 bases, with 10 bases left in between. Germline lookup yields CDR1 MNHEY and CDR2 SMNVEV (reference sequence). The CDR3 is made up of 15 amino acids. This CDR3 reads CASSLGQTRNQPQHF. The CDR3 DNA is TGTGCCAGCAGTTTAGGGCAGACCCGCAATCAGCCCCAGCATTTT.

This chain links TRBV11-1 with TRBJ1-2; 7 positions agree with TRBD1. Germline V lookup: CDR1 SGHAT, CDR2 FQDESV (reference sequence). The trim removed 5 bases at V and 4 bases at J, leaving 7 bases unmatched. CDR3 size: 14 residues. The DNA for the CDR3 is TGTGCCAGCAGCAGGACAGGTGAGGCCTATGGCTACACCTTC. Translated, it gives CASSRTGEAYGYTF.

CDR3 residues: CASSSHPGTSADTQYF. CDR3 bases: TGTGCCAGCAGCTCTCACCCCGGGACTAGCGCAGATACGCAGTATTTT. The chain recombines TRBV14 with TRBJ2-3, with 10 bases that match TRBD2. The V segment lost 5 bases and the J segment 4 bases; nucleotides outside the gene matches: 9. The CDR3 consists of 16 residues. In germline, CDR1 is SGHDN, CDR2 FVKESK.

On this clone: Other DNA sequences of this sample code for an identical CDR3. V gene TRBV6-5 combines with J gene TRBJ2-5; TRBD2 matches at 9 bases. The trim removed 2 bases at V and 1 base at J, leaving 2 bases unmatched. The CDR3 contains 15 residues. Germline V CDR1 and CDR2: MNHEY, SVGAGI. The CDR3 sequence: CASSYSGGLQETQYF. As DNA, the CDR3 is TGTGCCAGCAGTTACAGCGGGGGGCTCCAAGAGACCCAGTACTTC.

The chain couples TRBV27 to TRBJ1-1; D perhaps matches TRBD1 (5 bases). Trimming pared 3 bases from V and 5 bases from J, leaving 13 bases between. This CDR3 contains 14 residues. In germline, CDR1 is MNHEY, CDR2 SMNVEV (reference sequence). CDR3 nucleotide sequence: TGTGCCAGCAGTTTCTGTAGGGGCGCGACTGAAGCTTTCTTT. This gives the protein CASSFCRGATEAFF.

The genes are TRBV28 and TRBJ1-1; D is perhaps TRBD1 (5 bases). The germline CDR1 and CDR2 sequences are MDHEN and SYDVKM. This CDR3 region has 12 residues. Trimming cost V 10 bases and J 2 bases, with 11 bases left between them. The DNA for the CDR3 is TGTGCCACGATAACAGGTAACACTGAAGCTTTCTTT. It codes for CATITGNTEAFF. The variable domain in full, completed from reference TRBV28 and TRBJ1-1, reads DVKVTQSSRYLVKRTGEKVFLECVQDMDHENMFWYRQDPGLGLRLIYFSYDVKMKEKGDIPEGYSVSREKKERFSLILESASTNQTSMYLCATITGNTEAFFGQGTRLTVV.

The chain has TRBV19 and TRBJ1-2, with unresolved D. The germline V gene has CDR1 LNHDA and CDR2 SQIVND (reference sequence). V was pared by 3 bases and J by 0 bases, with 26 bases between. The CDR3 is 20 amino acids. As DNA, the CDR3 is TGTGCCAGTAGTATCTTTGGCGGGCGGATAAAATCCGCAGCTAACTATGGCTACACCTTC. Protein: CASSIFGGRIKSAANYGYTF.

This clone was picked up one time. This rearrangement joins TRBV5-1 to TRBJ1-2; the D gene is possibly TRBD1 (6 bases). The length of the CDR3 is 17 residues. Trimming removed 3 bases from V and 5 bases from J, with 23 bases in between. Germline loops: CDR1 SGHRS, CDR2 YFSETQ. The CDR3 bases are TGCGCCAGCAGCTCTCCGGGACACCATCCCCTATCATATGGCTACACCTTC. Protein sequence: CASSSPGHHPLSYGYTF.

The chain has TRBV13 and TRBJ1-1, with 8 nucleotides matching TRBD1. This CDR3 has 16 amino acids. Losses at the gene ends were 7 bases for V and 3 bases for J; bases not matched to a gene: 13. CDR1 and CDR2 (germline): PRHDT, FYEKMQ (reference sequence). In DNA form, the CDR3 reads TGTGCCAGCATATCCATCCCGGGGACAGGATACACTGAAGCTTTCTTT. Amino acid sequence: CASISIPGTGYTEAFF. Filled out from reference TRBV13 and TRBJ1-1, the complete variable domain reads AAGVIQSPRHLIKEKRETATLKCYPIPRHDTVYWYQQGPGQDPQFLISFYEKMQSDKGSIPDRFSAQQFSDYHSELNMSSLELGDSALYFCASISIPGTGYTEAFFGQGTRLTVV.

The chain links TRBV5-1 to TRBJ2-7, with 10 bases aligning to TRBD1. The CDR3 loop spans 16 amino acids. With V trimmed by 6 bases and J by 5 bases, 14 bases remained unmatched. Germline CDR1 SGHRS, CDR2 YFSETQ. The CDR3 DNA is TGCGCCAGCACCTATTATAGGACAGGGGGGTCTAACGAGCAGTACTTC. As protein: CASTYYRTGGSNEQYF.

V and J are TRBV21-1 and TRBJ2-7; TRBD1 was called by the table and not checked on the DNA. TRBV21-1 has pseudogene status. The CDR3 runs 16 residues. The CDR3 sequence: CASSTQGQERNYEQYF. CDR3 DNA sequence: TGTGCCAGCAGCACTCAAGGACAGGAAAGGAACTACGAGCAGTACTTC.

The CDR3 sequence: CASSLSVFTGEFYEQYF. DNA of the CDR3: TGTGCCAGCAGTTTATCGGTTTTCACAGGAGAATTTTACGAGCAGTACTTC. The chain links TRBV27 to TRBJ2-7; tentative D call: TRBD1 (5 bases). CDR1 is MNHEY and CDR2 is SMNVEV in the germline V gene (reference sequence). Trimming stripped 0 bases from V and 4 bases from J, with 19 bases between. There are 17 residues in the CDR3.

The rearrangement joins TRBV14 to TRBJ2-7; 13 nucleotides match TRBD2. CDR1 and CDR2 from the germline V gene are SGHDN and FVKESK. Trimming cost V 5 bases and J 2 bases; bases outside gene matches: 12. The CDR3 totals 18 residues. The CDR3 loop reads CASSATSGGAYATYEQYF. In nucleotides, the CDR3 is TGTGCCAGCAGCGCCACTAGCGGGGGGGCTTATGCGACCTACGAGCAGTACTTC.

The sample holds a few counts of this clone. The CDR3 region has the DNA TGTGCCAGCAGCCACACTCCTGAGCGGTCACCCCTCCACTTT. Translating gives CASSHTPERSPLHF. This chain links TRBV11-2 with TRBJ1-6; D gene uncertain. V shed 5 bases and J shed 10 bases, with 15 bases lying between them. Germline loops: CDR1 SGHAT, CDR2 FQNNGV. The CDR3 length is 14 residues.

The rearrangement links TRBV19 to TRBJ1-1, with a tentative D call TRBD1 (6 bases). Deletions cut 0 bases from V and 1 base from J, with 15 bases between. The CDR3 loop spans 17 amino acids. CDR1 LNHDA and CDR2 SQIVND come from the germline V gene (reference sequence). CDR3 protein: CASSIDRPQGPNTEAFF. The CDR3 nucleotides read TGTGCCAGTAGTATAGACCGACCACAGGGCCCGAACACTGAAGCTTTCTTT.

CDR3 residues: CASSLGSLRGWTEAFF. In nucleotides, the CDR3 is TGCGCCAGCAGCTTGGGATCCTTGCGGGGATGGACTGAAGCTTTCTTT. The chain uses TRBV5-1 and TRBJ1-1; D remains unclear. Germline CDR1 SGHRS, CDR2 YFSETQ. The V end lost 0 bases, the J end lost 5 bases, and 17 bases lay between the germline ends. This CDR3 is 16 amino acids long.

J is TRBJ1-2 and V is TRBV5-1, with TRBD1 identical over 8 bases. CDR3 length equals 17 residues. The germline V gene has CDR1 SGHRS and CDR2 YFSETQ. V lost 1 base and J lost 4; bases outside the gene matches: 12. CDR3 region: CASSLISLDREGYGYTF. The CDR3 DNA reads TGCGCCAGCAGCTTGATAAGCTTGGACAGGGAAGGCTATGGCTACACCTTC.

A remark on this clone: At the DNA level, this CDR3 is encoded by other sequences in the same sample as well. This rearrangement joins TRBV9 to TRBJ1-2, with no clear D. From germline, CDR1 is SGDLS and CDR2 YYNGEE. V lost 3 bases and J 5 bases, leaving 5 bases between the germline ends. The CDR3 spans 11 residues. The chain's CDR3 is CASSAGYGYTF. The CDR3 DNA reads TGTGCCAGCAGCGCGGGGTATGGCTACACCTTC.

The chain has TRBV18 and TRBJ1-4; TRBD1 agrees at 7 bases. The V gene's germline CDR1 is KGHSH and CDR2 LQKENI. V lost 0 bases to trimming and J lost 4 bases; unmatched junction nucleotides: 8. The CDR3 totals 17 residues. The chain's CDR3 is CASSPPPRPGGNEKLFF. CDR3 sequence (DNA): TGTGCCAGCTCACCACCCCCCCGGCCAGGGGGTAATGAAAAACTGTTTTTT.

The CDR3 protein is CASSLTGSTDTQYF. CDR3 DNA: TGCGCCAGCAGCTTAACAGGAAGCACAGATACGCAGTATTTT. The chain has TRBV5-1 and TRBJ2-3; D might be TRBD1 (5 bases). V lost 2 bases and J lost 0, with 7 bases in between. Looked up from germline, CDR1 is SGHRS and CDR2 is YFSETQ. The CDR3 is 14 residues long.

This sequence joins TRBV7-6 and TRBJ2-7; D gene ambiguous. The V and J ends lost 1 base and 2 bases respectively, with 9 bases between them. The CDR3 is 14 residues long. In germline, CDR1 is SGHVS, CDR2 FNYEAQ. The CDR3 sequence: CASSLVSEPYEQYF. In nucleotides, the CDR3 is TGTGCCAGCAGCTTAGTGTCAGAACCCTACGAGCAGTACTTC. The full variable domain, rest sourced from reference TRBV7-6 and TRBJ2-7, is GAGVSQSPRYKVTKRGQDVALRCDPISGHVSLYWYRQALGQGPEFLTYFNYEAQQDKSGLPNDRFSAERPEGSISTLTIQRTEQRDSAMYRCASSLVSEPYEQYFGPGTRLTVT.

The chain links TRBV28 to TRBJ2-4; a possible D gene is TRBD1 (6 bases). CDR1 and CDR2 from the germline V gene are MDHEN and SYDVKM. The CDR3 is made up of 22 amino acids. The V end lost 6 bases, the J end lost 8 bases, and 41 bases lay between the germline ends. CDR3 sequence (DNA): TGTGCCAGCAGCCACAGGGAAGGGAGAGGCGGGTCCGACAAATGTTGTGGGCACATTCAGTACTTC. This gives the protein CASSHREGRGGSDKCCGHIQYF.

The J gene is TRBJ2-1, the V gene TRBV6-1; 10 bases line up with TRBD2. CDR3 size: 15 residues. Germline V gene lookup returns CDR1 MNHNS and CDR2 SASEGT. J gave up 2 bases and V 5 bases, and 3 bases lay outside the gene matches. In DNA, the CDR3 is TGTGCCAGCAGTAATAGCGGGGGGACCTACAATGAGCAGTTCTTC. Translating gives CASSNSGGTYNEQFF.

This clone has only one observation. The chain is built from TRBV19 and TRBJ1-2, with TRBD1 identical over 7 bases. Germline CDR1 is LNHDA and CDR2 is SQIVND (reference sequence). The CDR3 runs 14 residues. Trimming removed 3 bases from V and 4 bases from J; junction bases left unmatched: 5. The chain's CDR3 is CASSMGQRSYGYTF. CDR3 nucleotide sequence: TGTGCCAGTAGTATGGGACAGAGATCCTATGGCTACACCTTC.